This T cell receptor beta chain was observed in a study of blood T cell repertoires in COVID-19. The data were produced by immunoSEQ multiplex PCR, yet TCRdb's version contains in-frame clones alone and is incomplete. The sample carries around 700,000 clones, approximately 90% recorded once. The sample taken for sequencing was peripheral blood. This receptor was taken from a woman between 18 and 29 years old with acute or convalescent COVID-19.

This CDR3 is CASSFSGGYEQYF. The DNA for the CDR3 is TGTGCCAGCAGCTTCTCAGGAGGCTACGAGCAGTACTTC. The genes are TRBV7-3 and TRBJ2-7; TRBD2 is a possible D gene (5 bases). Germline V gives CDR1 SGHTA, CDR2 FQGTGA. The CDR3 totals 13 residues. V was shortened by 3 bases and J by 3 bases, with 9 bases between the two germline ends.